This entry lists 30 T cell receptor beta chains sequenced from one sample in a study of cytomegalovirus exposure and HLA in healthy donors. The PCR ran on 60 Vbeta and 13 Jbeta primers. The method was immunoSEQ multiplex PCR; TCRdb's version includes in-frame clones alone and lacks a portion of them. Among roughly 180,000 clones listed, more than 70% were seen once. Sequenced sample: PBMCs. The receptors shown here come from a man in his thirties or forties in good health and CMV-seronegative.

The gene calls are TRBV7-8 and TRBJ2-3; D not certain. V lost 7 bases and J lost 1, with 18 bases in between. The germline V gene encodes CDR1 SGHVS and CDR2 FQNEAQ. CDR3 length equals 16 residues. In nucleotides, the CDR3 is TGTGCCAGCACGCCGAGTCGCGTATCTGGCACAGATACGCAGTATTTT. It translates to CASTPSRVSGTDTQYF.

This chain joins TRBV6-1 and TRBJ2-1; no clear D gene. The CDR3 sequence is 15 residues long. V lost 2 bases to trimming and J lost 6 bases, with 14 bases between them. Germline CDR1 and CDR2: MNHNS and SASEGT. CDR3 DNA: TGTGCCAGCAGTGAACTTGGCAGACTCCCCAATGAGCAGTTCTTC. Its translation is CASSELGRLPNEQFF.

The J gene is TRBJ1-6, the V gene TRBV2; 7 positions match TRBD1. Looked up from germline, CDR1 is SNHLY and CDR2 is FYNNEI. Germline trimming cut 2 bases from V and 9 bases from J; bases unmatched to any gene: 10. The length of the CDR3 is 16 residues. DNA of the CDR3: TGTGCCAGCAGTGAAACCGGACAGGCCTCGGGTTCACCCCTCCACTTT. Translation: CASSETGQASGSPLHF.

This sequence joins TRBV4-1 and TRBJ2-7; D possibly corresponds to TRBD2 (6 bases). CDR1 and CDR2 from the germline V gene are MGHRA and YSYEKL. This CDR3 contains 15 residues. Trimming took off 5 bases at V and 3 bases at J, with 17 bases between the two ends. This CDR3 reads CASSGLWGLSYEQYF. CDR3 in DNA: TGCGCCAGCAGCGGACTATGGGGCCTGAGCTACGAGCAGTACTTC.

J is TRBJ1-1 and V is TRBV15; perhaps TRBD1 as D (5 bases). The CDR3 covers 17 residues. Trimming stripped 6 bases from V and 0 bases from J, with 20 bases between. Germline V gene lookup returns CDR1 LNHNV and CDR2 YYDKDF (reference sequence). As DNA, the CDR3 is TGTGCCACCAGTTCCCGCGGGGGTTTTGCCGTGAACACTGAAGCTTTCTTT. Amino acids: CATSSRGGFAVNTEAFF.

This clone appeared once. CDR3 bases: TGTGCCAGCAGTTTTCCCGGGTCGGCCACTGAAGCTTTCTTT. Encoded protein: CASSFPGSATEAFF. The chain is built from TRBV28 and TRBJ1-1; no clear D. Per germline, CDR1 MDHEN and CDR2 SYDVKM. V was shortened by 3 bases and J by 4 bases, with 12 bases between the two germline ends. This CDR3 spans 14 amino acids.

V is TRBV4-2 and J is TRBJ1-1; 8 bases line up with TRBD1. The CDR3 consists of 15 residues. J lost 0 bases, V lost 6 bases, and 6 bases had no gene match. In germline, CDR1 is LGHNA, CDR2 YNFKEQ. DNA of the CDR3: TGTGCCAGCAGGGGACAGGCACGAATGAACACTGAAGCTTTCTTT. It codes for CASRGQARMNTEAFF.

The chain recombines TRBV6-5 with TRBJ2-4; D call uncertain. The CDR3 contains 14 residues. Germline CDR1 reads MNHEY; CDR2 reads SVGAGI. The V gene lost 0 bases and the J gene lost 4 bases, with 7 bases spanning the gap. The CDR3 reads CASSYSTLKNIQYF. Written as DNA, the CDR3 is TGTGCCAGCAGTTACTCCACTCTAAAAAACATTCAGTACTTC.

In its sample, this clone was seen a few times. Other nucleotide sequences from this sample produce the same CDR3. The chain combines TRBV30 with TRBJ1-2; D gene uncertain. The V end was cut by 0 bases, the J end by 8 bases, with 7 bases between. The CDR3 length is 11 residues. Germline values: CDR1 GTSNPN, CDR2 SVGIG (reference sequence). CDR3 in amino acids: CAWSVGSGYTF. CDR3 coding DNA: TGTGCCTGGAGTGTAGGGAGCGGCTACACCTTC.

Comments on this clone: A junction boundary mismatches the germline segment, possibly from a read error. V usage is TRBV6-1 and J usage is TRBJ2-6; no firm D call. CDR3 length: 15 amino acids. CDR1 is MNHNS and CDR2 is SASEGT in the germline V gene. CDR3 DNA: TGTGCCAGCAGTGAAGCTATAAACCGGGTCCCCGTTCCTATTTTC. Amino acid sequence: CASSEAINRVPVPIF.

The chain joins TRBV6-1 to TRBJ2-7, with D perhaps TRBD2 (6 bases). CDR3 length: 16 residues. Trimming left V 4 bases short and J 3 bases short, with 19 bases between. Germline V lookup: CDR1 MNHNS, CDR2 SASEGT. In DNA form, the CDR3 reads TGTGCCAGCAGTGCCCTCGGAGTTGGCGGGAACTACGAGCAGTACTTC. Its protein is CASSALGVGGNYEQYF.

This clone was detected a few times. This chain uses TRBV28 with TRBJ2-3; D unresolved. V lost 3 bases to trimming and J lost 0 bases, with 7 bases between them. Germline CDR1 and CDR2: MDHEN and SYDVKM. This CDR3 comprises 14 residues. The CDR3: CASSFFSSTDTQYF. CDR3 coding DNA: TGTGCCAGCAGTTTCTTCTCTAGCACAGATACGCAGTATTTT.

This sequence joins TRBV2 and TRBJ2-5, with D possibly TRBD2 on 5 matching bases. Trimming removed 6 bases from V and 5 bases from J, with 19 bases in between. CDR3 length equals 15 residues. Germline V CDR1 and CDR2: SNHLY, FYNNEI. In DNA, the CDR3 is TGTGCCAGCAGACAAGAAAGCGGACTTAAGGAGACCCAGTACTTC. As protein: CASRQESGLKETQYF. Variable domain in full (rest from reference TRBV2 and TRBJ2-5): EPEVTQTPSHQVTQMGQEVILRCVPISNHLYFYWYRQILGQKVEFLVSFYNNEISEKSEIFDDQFSVERPDGSNFTLKIRSTKLEDSAMYFCASRQESGLKETQYFGPGTRLLVL.

The genes are TRBV19 and TRBJ2-7; D is possibly TRBD1 (5 bases). This CDR3 has 15 residues. The germline V gene encodes CDR1 LNHDA and CDR2 SQIVND (reference sequence). V shed 2 bases and J shed 3 bases, with 14 bases lying between them. The CDR3 nucleotides read TGTGCCAGTAGTATAATCGCAGGGCCCGGCTACGAGCAGTACTTC. Translation gives CASSIIAGPGYEQYF.

V is TRBV27 and J is TRBJ1-2; 9 nucleotides align to TRBD1. The CDR3 length is 15 residues. Trimming at V came to 5 bases and at J to 4 bases, leaving 8 bases not matched to a gene. The germline V gene has CDR1 MNHEY and CDR2 SMNVEV (reference sequence). The CDR3 spells CASSPETGGVYGYTF. The CDR3 DNA follows: TGTGCCAGCAGTCCAGAGACAGGGGGGGTCTATGGCTACACCTTC.

V and J are TRBV6-5 and TRBJ1-6, with 8 bases matching TRBD1. The CDR3 consists of 15 residues. Germline CDR1 reads MNHEY; CDR2 reads SVGAGI. J lost 7 bases, V lost 5 bases, and 7 bases had no gene match. The CDR3 region is CASSADRGPNSPLHF. In nucleotides, the CDR3 is TGTGCCAGCAGTGCTGACAGGGGTCCGAATTCACCCCTCCACTTT.

A remark on this clone: Other DNA sequences from this sample encode an identical CDR3 as well. The rearrangement uses TRBV6-5 and TRBJ1-1, with D perhaps matching TRBD1 (5 bases). CDR3 length: 14 amino acids. Germline V gene data show CDR1 as MNHEY and CDR2 as SVGAGI. V was shortened by 2 bases and J by 1 base, with 8 bases between the two germline ends. The CDR3 is CASSYRGRNTEAFF. The CDR3 nucleotides are TGTGCCAGCAGTTACAGGGGTAGGAACACTGAAGCTTTCTTT.

The J gene is TRBJ2-5, the V gene TRBV29-1, with D perhaps matching TRBD2 (6 bases). V lost 8 bases, J lost 3 bases, and 10 bases lay in between. This CDR3 is 11 amino acids long. Germline-derived CDR1 and CDR2 are SQVTM and ANQGSEA. DNA of the CDR3: TGCAGCCACCGGACTAAAGAGACCCAGTACTTC. Its protein product is CSHRTKETQYF.

The chain employs TRBV4-3 and TRBJ2-3; TRBD1 matches 10 bases. Germline CDR1 reads LGHNA; CDR2 reads YSLEER. This CDR3 comprises 15 residues. Trimming cost V 4 bases and J 2 bases; bases outside gene matches: 3. DNA for the CDR3: TGCGCCAGCAGCCCGGGACAGGGGTCCACAGATACGCAGTATTTT. Translated: CASSPGQGSTDTQYF.

The rearrangement links TRBV11-3 to TRBJ2-1; 10 nucleotides agree with TRBD2. CDR1 SGHNT and CDR2 YENEEA come from the germline V gene. V was pared by 4 bases and J by 6 bases, with 12 bases of the junction left unmatched. The CDR3 contains 17 residues. The CDR3 DNA follows: TGTGCCAGCAGCTCACCCCCTAGCGGGAGTAAGGGCAATGAGCAGTTCTTC. It codes for CASSSPPSGSKGNEQFF.

The genes are TRBV5-1 and TRBJ2-2; 7 bases match TRBD1. With 2 bases clipped from V and 4 bases from J, the junction kept 14 bases outside the gene matches. Germline V gene data show CDR1 as SGHRS and CDR2 as YFSETQ. The CDR3 consists of 18 residues. The CDR3 DNA reads TGCGCCAGCAGCTTAGGGATGACAGGGAAGATAAGCACCGGGGAGCTGTTTTTT. The encoded protein is CASSLGMTGKISTGELFF.

The genes are TRBV29-1 and TRBJ2-1; TRBD2 matches 9 bases. Germline values: CDR1 SQVTM, CDR2 ANQGSEA. Trimming cost V 4 bases and J 0 bases; bases outside gene matches: 10. This CDR3 has 17 residues. The CDR3 DNA reads TGCAGCGTTGGGGGCCCTAGCGGGAAAAGCTCCTACAATGAGCAGTTCTTC. It is translated as CSVGGPSGKSSYNEQFF.

The chain uses TRBV14 and TRBJ2-5; TRBD2 matches 8 bases. This CDR3 spans 14 amino acids. Germline values: CDR1 SGHDN, CDR2 FVKESK. After removal of 5 bases from V and 5 bases from J, the junction contained 7 bases not matched to a gene. The CDR3 protein is CASSSGLGVETQYF. CDR3 DNA: TGTGCCAGCAGCTCGGGACTAGGGGTTGAGACCCAGTACTTC.

V usage is TRBV21-1 and J usage is TRBJ1-2. TRBV21-1 is listed as a pseudogene. The CDR3 covers 13 residues. CDR3 sequence: CASSLEFNYGYTF. The CDR3 DNA follows: TGTGCCAGCAGCCTAGAGTTTAACTATGGCTACACCTTC.

V and J are TRBV9 and TRBJ2-5, with TRBD2 identical over 7 bases. Germline trimming cut 0 bases from V and 5 bases from J; bases unmatched to any gene: 10. The CDR3 consists of 16 residues. The germline V gene has CDR1 SGDLS and CDR2 YYNGEE. The CDR3 protein is CASSVGGLAEGETQYF. The DNA for the CDR3 is TGTGCCAGCAGCGTAGGAGGGCTAGCGGAGGGGGAGACCCAGTACTTC. Combining the CDR3 with reference TRBV9 and TRBJ2-5 gives the whole variable domain DSGVTQTPKHLITATGQRVTLRCSPRSGDLSVYWYQQSLDQGLQFLIQYYNGEERAKGNILERFSAQQFPDLHSELNLSSLELGDSALYFCASSVGGLAEGETQYFGPGTRLLVL.

The rearrangement uses TRBV19 and TRBJ1-1, with 7 bases aligning to TRBD1. V lost 4 bases and J lost 5; bases outside the gene matches: 7. From germline, CDR1 is LNHDA and CDR2 SQIVND (reference sequence). The CDR3 is 14 residues long. The CDR3 region has the DNA TGTGCCAGTAGTACCCACAGGGGTGGGACTGAAGCTTTCTTT. Protein product: CASSTHRGGTEAFF.

The rearrangement links TRBV11-3 to TRBJ1-1; the D gene is possibly TRBD1 (5 bases). The V gene lost 3 bases and the J gene lost 7 bases, with 9 bases spanning the gap. Germline V gives CDR1 SGHNT, CDR2 YENEEA. The CDR3 has 12 amino acids. For the CDR3, the DNA is TGTGCCAGCAGCTTCTTTGACAGTGAAGCTTTCTTT. It encodes CASSFFDSEAFF.

This chain joins TRBV6-1 and TRBJ2-7; 8 bases agree with TRBD1. This CDR3 spans 15 amino acids. V gave up 5 bases and J gave up 4 bases; unmatched junction bases: 10. Germline values: CDR1 MNHNS, CDR2 SASEGT. The CDR3 nucleotides read TGTGCCAGCAGTTCCATCCAGGACAGGGAGTACGAGCAGTACTTC. Translating gives CASSSIQDREYEQYF.

The chain employs TRBV27 and TRBJ2-1, with TRBD2 identical over 9 bases. Germline V lookup: CDR1 MNHEY, CDR2 SMNVEV (reference sequence). With V trimmed by 5 bases and J by 4 bases, 6 bases remained unmatched. CDR3 size: 15 residues. The CDR3 loop is CASSRTSAAYNEQFF. The CDR3 coding sequence is TGTGCCAGCAGTCGGACTAGCGCCGCATACAATGAGCAGTTCTTC.

This rearrangement joins TRBV28 to TRBJ1-2, with 7 bases matching TRBD1. Losses at the gene ends were 2 bases for V and 8 bases for J; bases not matched to a gene: 5. CDR3 size: 13 residues. In germline, CDR1 is MDHEN, CDR2 SYDVKM. The CDR3: CASSLITGEGYTF. The CDR3 DNA reads TGTGCCAGCAGTTTAATAACAGGGGAGGGCTACACCTTC.